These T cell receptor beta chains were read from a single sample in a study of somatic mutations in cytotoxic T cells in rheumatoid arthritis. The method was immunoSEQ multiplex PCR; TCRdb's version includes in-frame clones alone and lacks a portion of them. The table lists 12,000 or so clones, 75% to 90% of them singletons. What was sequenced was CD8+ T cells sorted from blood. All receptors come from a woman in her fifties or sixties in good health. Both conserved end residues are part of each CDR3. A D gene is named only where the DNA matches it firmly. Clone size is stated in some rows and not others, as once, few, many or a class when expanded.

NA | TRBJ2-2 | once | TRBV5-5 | TGTGCCAGCAGCCACCCAGACACTCCGGGGGAGCTGTTTTTT | CASSHPDTPGELFF
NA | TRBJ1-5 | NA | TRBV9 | TGTGCCAGCAGCGCGGCGGGACTTCCACATCAGCCCCAGCATTTT | CASSAAGLPHQPQHF
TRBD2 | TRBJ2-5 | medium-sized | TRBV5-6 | TGTGCCAGCAGCTCCGCGGGACTAGCGGAGGAGACCCAGTACTTC | CASSSAGLAEETQYF
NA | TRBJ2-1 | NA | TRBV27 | TGTGCCAGCAGTTTCCGCCTCGGAGCTCCTGAGCAGTTCTTC | CASSFRLGAPEQFF
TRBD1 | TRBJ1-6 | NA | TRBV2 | TGTGCCAGCAGTGAAGGGACAGGGTATTCACCCCTCCACTTT | CASSEGTGYSPLHF
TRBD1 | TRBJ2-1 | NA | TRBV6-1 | TGTGCCAGCAGTGAAGCGCGGGTTCGGACAGGGGGGTACAATGAGCAGTTCTTC | CASSEARVRTGGYNEQFF
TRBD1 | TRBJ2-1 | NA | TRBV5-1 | TGCGCCAGCAGTACCGGGACAGGGGCGTGGGAGCAGTTCTTC | CASSTGTGAWEQFF
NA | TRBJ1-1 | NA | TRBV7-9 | TGTGCCAGCAGCTTAGCGGGGGGGGACCTAACTGAAGCTTTCTTT | CASSLAGGDLTEAFF
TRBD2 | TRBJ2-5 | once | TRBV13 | TGTGCCAGCAGCTTGAGGACTAGCAGGATGGAGACCCAGTACTTC | CASSLRTSRMETQYF
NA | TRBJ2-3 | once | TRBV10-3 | TGTGCCATCTCCCATCGGGGTACGTTAGATACGCAGTATTTT | CAISHRGTLDTQYF
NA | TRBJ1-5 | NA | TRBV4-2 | TGTGCCAGCAGCCCCCAGACATTAAGCAATCAGCCCCAGCATTTT | CASSPQTLSNQPQHF
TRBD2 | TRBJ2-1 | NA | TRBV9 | TGTGCCAGCAGCTCCCTCAACGGGGGGGACAACAATGAGCAGTTCTTC | CASSSLNGGDNNEQFF
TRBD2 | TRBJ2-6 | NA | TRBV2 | TGTGCCAGCAGTGAAATAGCGGGGGGGCCCTCTGGGGCCAACGTCCTGACTTTC | CASSEIAGGPSGANVLTF
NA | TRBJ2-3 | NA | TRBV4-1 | TGCGCCAGCAGCCAAGGTCGCGGAGATACGCAGTATTTT | CASSQGRGDTQYF
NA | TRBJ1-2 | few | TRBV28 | TGTGCCAGCAGTTTTGGGGCGGGGGGCAACTATGGCTACACCTTC | CASSFGAGGNYGYTF
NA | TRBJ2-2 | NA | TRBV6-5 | TGTGCCAGCAGCTCGTTAGGGGAGCTGTTTTTT | CASSSLGELFF
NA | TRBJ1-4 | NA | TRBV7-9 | TGTGCCAGCAGCTTACCAGGGGTCGGTAATGAAAAACTGTTTTTT | CASSLPGVGNEKLFF
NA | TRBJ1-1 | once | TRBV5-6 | TGTGCCAGCAGCGTACTTTGGTCCCCGAACACTGAAGCTTTCTTT | CASSVLWSPNTEAFF
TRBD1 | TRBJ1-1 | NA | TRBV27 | TGTGCCAGCAGTCCCGGGACAGGGCCCCCCGGAGTAGCTTTCTTT | CASSPGTGPPGVAFF
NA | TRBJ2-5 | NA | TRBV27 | TGTGCCAGCAGTCGTAGAACTAGCTGGGTGGGGGAGACCCAGTACTTC | CASSRRTSWVGETQYF
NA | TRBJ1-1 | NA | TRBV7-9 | TGTGCCAGCAGCGAGACCATGGACATAGACACTGAAGCTTTCTTT | CASSETMDIDTEAFF
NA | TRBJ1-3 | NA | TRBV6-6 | TGTGCCAGCCGTTCAGACTCTGCTGGAAACACCATATATTTT | CASRSDSAGNTIYF
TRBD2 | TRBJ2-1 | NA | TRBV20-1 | TGCAGTGCAAGTAGCGGGGGGCCTGAAATCTTC | CSASSGGPEIF